This TCR beta chain was profiled in a study of Graves' ophthalmopathy and Graves' hyperthyroidism. There are many counts of this clonotype. CDR1 and CDR2 from the germline V gene are KGHSH and LQKENI. The V and J ends lost 2 bases and 2 bases respectively, with 7 bases between them. The length of the CDR3 is 14 residues. Investigators amplified TCR beta CDR3 regions from RNA transcripts. In the first round, RT-PCR was carried out with HTBI primers, and a multiplex PCR formed the second round. TCRdb reprocessed the multiplex PCR reads via MiXCR and lists one record per CDR3 protein. The top ten hold about 5.8% of the sample, which has about 180,000 distinct CDR3 sequences, less than 45% seen once.

The receptor was derived from a woman aged 40 to 50 with Graves' ophthalmopathy. The sample consisted of peripheral blood. This chain links TRBV18 with TRBJ1-5; D gene uncertain. CDR3 protein: CASSPDGGNQPQHF. CDR3 DNA sequence: TGTGCCAGCTCACCAGACGGGGGCAATCAGCCCCAGCATTTT.